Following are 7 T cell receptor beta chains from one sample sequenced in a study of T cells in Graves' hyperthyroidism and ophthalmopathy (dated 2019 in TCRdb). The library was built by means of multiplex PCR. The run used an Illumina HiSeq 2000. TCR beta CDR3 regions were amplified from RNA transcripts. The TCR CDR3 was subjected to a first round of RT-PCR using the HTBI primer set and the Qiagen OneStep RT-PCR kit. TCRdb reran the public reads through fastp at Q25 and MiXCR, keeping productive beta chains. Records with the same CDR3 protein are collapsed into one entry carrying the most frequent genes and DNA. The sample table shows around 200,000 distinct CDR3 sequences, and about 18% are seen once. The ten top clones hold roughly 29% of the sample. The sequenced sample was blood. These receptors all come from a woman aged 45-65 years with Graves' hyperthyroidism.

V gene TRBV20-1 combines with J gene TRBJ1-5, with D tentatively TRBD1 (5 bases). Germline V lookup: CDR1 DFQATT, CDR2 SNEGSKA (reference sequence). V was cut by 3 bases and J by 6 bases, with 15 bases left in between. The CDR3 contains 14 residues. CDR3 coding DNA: TGCAGTGCTAGTCGGCGGGGCGGGATTCAGCCCCAGCATTTT. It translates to CSASRRGGIQPQHF.

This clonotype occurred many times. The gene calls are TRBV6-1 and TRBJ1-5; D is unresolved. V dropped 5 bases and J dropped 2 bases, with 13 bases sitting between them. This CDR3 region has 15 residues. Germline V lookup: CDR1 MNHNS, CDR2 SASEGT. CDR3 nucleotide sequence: TGTGCCAGCAGTCCGTCGAATGAGGGCAATCAGCCCCAGCATTTT. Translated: CASSPSNEGNQPQHF.

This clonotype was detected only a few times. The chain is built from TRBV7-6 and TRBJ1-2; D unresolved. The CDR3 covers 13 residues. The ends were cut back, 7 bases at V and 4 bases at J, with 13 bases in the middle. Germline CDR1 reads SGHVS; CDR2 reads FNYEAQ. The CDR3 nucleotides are TGTGCCAGCACTTACCCCGGGTCCTATGGCTACACCTTC. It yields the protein CASTYPGSYGYTF.

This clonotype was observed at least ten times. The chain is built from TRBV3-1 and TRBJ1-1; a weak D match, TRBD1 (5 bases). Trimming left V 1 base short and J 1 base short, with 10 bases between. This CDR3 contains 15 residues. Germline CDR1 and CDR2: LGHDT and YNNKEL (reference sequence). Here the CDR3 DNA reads TGTGCCAGCAGCCAAGCATGGGGCAGGAACACTGAAGCTTTCTTT. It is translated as CASSQAWGRNTEAFF.

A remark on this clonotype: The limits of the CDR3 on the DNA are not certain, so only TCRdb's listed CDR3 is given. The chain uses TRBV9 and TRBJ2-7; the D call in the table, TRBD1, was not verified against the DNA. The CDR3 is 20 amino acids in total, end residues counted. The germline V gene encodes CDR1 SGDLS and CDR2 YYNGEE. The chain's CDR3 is CASSIYLCSVEDGDRDEQYF.

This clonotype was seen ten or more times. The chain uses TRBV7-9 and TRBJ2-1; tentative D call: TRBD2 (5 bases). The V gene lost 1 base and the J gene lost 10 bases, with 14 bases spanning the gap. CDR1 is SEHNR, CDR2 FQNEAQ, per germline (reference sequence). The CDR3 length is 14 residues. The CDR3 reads CASSLGGIPGEQFF. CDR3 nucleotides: TGTGCCAGCAGCTTAGGGGGTATCCCGGGAGAGCAGTTCTTC.

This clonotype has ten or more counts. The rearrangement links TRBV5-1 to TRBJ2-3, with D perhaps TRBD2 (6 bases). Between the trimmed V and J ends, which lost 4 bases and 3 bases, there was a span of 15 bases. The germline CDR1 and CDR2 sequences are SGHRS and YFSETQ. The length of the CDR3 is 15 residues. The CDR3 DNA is TGCGCCAGCAGCGGGGGACTGATGGGGACAGATACGCAGTATTTT. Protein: CASSGGLMGTDTQYF.